The 32 T cell receptor beta chains in this list originate from one sample, sequenced in a study of CD8 T cells in ankylosing spondylitis. One entry per CDR3 protein, called by TCRdb with MiXCR from the 5' RACE reads. The repertoire includes around 210,000 distinct CDR3 sequences, less than 9.5% of them detected once, and approximately 5% sits in the top ten. The sequenced sample was blood, either unsorted or a sorted T cell fraction (not recorded which). Receptors were obtained from a female donor with ankylosing spondylitis or in good health (not recorded which).

This clonotype showed up just a few times. This chain joins TRBV9 and TRBJ1-5, with 7 bases aligning to TRBD1. There are 13 residues in the CDR3. Germline CDR1 SGDLS, CDR2 YYNGEE. The trim removed 2 bases at V and 8 bases at J, leaving 4 bases unmatched. DNA for the CDR3: TGTGCCAGCAGCGTGACAGGGAGAGAGCCCCAGCATTTT. This gives the protein CASSVTGREPQHF.

Notes on this clonotype: This may arise from a read error, as a much more abundant clone is one base away. The chain recombines TRBV30 with TRBJ2-1, with D perhaps matching TRBD1 (6 bases). CDR1 and CDR2 (germline): GTSNPN, SVGIG (reference sequence). This CDR3 region has 11 residues. In DNA, the CDR3 is TGTGCCTGGGCCCGGGACAATGGGCAGTTCTTC. Translated, it gives CAWARDNGQFF.

This clonotype occurred a few times. V usage is TRBV7-9 and J usage is TRBJ1-1, with 9 nucleotides matching TRBD1. Losses at the gene ends were 5 bases for V and 7 bases for J; bases not matched to a gene: 11. Germline CDR1 and CDR2: SEHNR and FQNEAQ (reference sequence). The CDR3 covers 15 residues. This CDR3 is CASSPPGQGFSEAFF. The CDR3 coding sequence is TGTGCCAGCAGCCCTCCGGGACAGGGATTTAGTGAAGCTTTCTTT.

This clonotype was detected ten times or more. The J gene is TRBJ1-2, the V gene TRBV4-3; D is ambiguous. The germline V gene encodes CDR1 LGHNA and CDR2 YSLEER. The CDR3 covers 18 residues. Trimming shortened V by 0 bases and J by 2 bases, and 19 bases separated the two germline ends. The chain's CDR3 is CASSQDLLATGTNYGYTF. In nucleotides, the CDR3 is TGCGCCAGCAGCCAAGATCTTTTGGCGACTGGCACGAACTATGGCTACACCTTC.

The rearrangement links TRBV4-2 to TRBJ2-6; D may be TRBD1 or TRBD2 (6 bases each). The germline gives CDR1 LGHNA, CDR2 YNFKEQ. This CDR3 spans 16 amino acids. Trimming removed 3 bases from V and 3 bases from J, with 12 bases in between. CDR3 sequence (DNA): TGTGCCAGCAGCCATATAGGGGGAGGTGGGGCCAACGTCCTGACTTTC. Protein product: CASSHIGGGGANVLTF.

V is TRBV20-1 and J is TRBJ1-1; TRBD1 aligns across 7 bases. Germline V gene sequence: CDR1 DFQATT, CDR2 SNEGSKA (reference sequence). The CDR3 extends over 13 amino acids. The V and J ends lost 5 bases and 2 bases, in that order; junction bases with no gene match: 5. In DNA form, the CDR3 reads TGCAGTGCTCGACACAGGGGAAACACTGAAGCTTTCTTT. Its protein product is CSARHRGNTEAFF.

This clonotype was seen ten or more times. The chain uses TRBV9 and TRBJ2-1, with 7 bases aligning to TRBD2. V was pared by 0 bases and J by 1 base, with 4 bases of the junction left unmatched. CDR1 SGDLS and CDR2 YYNGEE come from the germline V gene. The CDR3 totals 16 residues. This CDR3 reads CASSVDPSGSYNEQFF. DNA for the CDR3: TGTGCCAGCAGCGTAGATCCTAGCGGATCCTACAATGAGCAGTTCTTC. Filled out from reference TRBV9 and TRBJ2-1, the complete variable domain reads DSGVTQTPKHLITATGQRVTLRCSPRSGDLSVYWYQQSLDQGLQFLIQYYNGEERAKGNILERFSAQQFPDLHSELNLSSLELGDSALYFCASSVDPSGSYNEQFFGPGTRLTVL.

This clonotype appeared many times. The chain has TRBV5-1 and TRBJ2-3; D is possibly TRBD1 or TRBD2 (5 bases each). The length of the CDR3 is 13 residues. V lost 4 bases to trimming and J lost 4 bases, with 10 bases between them. Germline V gene sequence: CDR1 SGHRS, CDR2 YFSETQ. CDR3 region: CASSPGTPDTQYF. DNA of the CDR3: TGCGCCAGCAGCCCCGGGACCCCAGATACGCAGTATTTT.

This clonotype was seen many times. The chain recombines TRBV7-2 with TRBJ1-2, with D uncertain. Germline CDR1 is SGHTA and CDR2 is FQGNSA. V dropped 1 base and J dropped 4 bases, with 10 bases sitting between them. CDR3 length equals 14 residues. CDR3 in amino acids: CASSLGQTAYGYTF. The CDR3 DNA reads as TGTGCCAGCAGCTTAGGGCAAACGGCCTATGGCTACACCTTC.

This clonotype has a count of ten or more. The CDR3 region has the DNA TGCAGCGTCAACGGGGACAATTCGGGACCTGAGACCCAGTACTTC. It specifies CSVNGDNSGPETQYF. This chain uses TRBV29-1 with TRBJ2-5, with D possibly TRBD1 on 6 matching bases. V lost 6 bases and J 5 bases, leaving 22 bases between the germline ends. The CDR3 totals 15 residues. Germline CDR1 reads SQVTM; CDR2 reads ANQGSEA.

Ten or more counts support this clonotype. The genes are TRBV20-1 and TRBJ1-2; TRBD1 agrees at 12 bases. After removal of 3 bases from V and 3 bases from J, the junction contained 11 bases not matched to a gene. CDR1 and CDR2 (germline): DFQATT, SNEGSKA (reference sequence). The CDR3 covers 17 residues. The CDR3 DNA sequence: TGCAGTGCTAGGCCGCGGGGGACAGGGGGCCCGGACTATGGCTACACCTTC. Translating gives CSARPRGTGGPDYGYTF.

This clonotype was counted at least ten times. The rearrangement links TRBV20-1 to TRBJ2-1; no clear D. Trimming took off 3 bases at V and 7 bases at J, with 7 bases between the two ends. Germline V lookup: CDR1 DFQATT, CDR2 SNEGSKA (reference sequence). The CDR3 loop spans 11 amino acids. This CDR3 reads CSASRANEQFF. The CDR3 DNA reads TGCAGTGCTAGTCGGGCGAATGAGCAGTTCTTC.

This clonotype has at least ten counts. The chain combines TRBV12-3 or TRBV12-4 with TRBJ2-7; D might be TRBD1 (5 bases). Trimming left V 3 bases short and J 2 bases short, with 17 bases between. The CDR3 consists of 16 residues. This CDR3 reads CASSLRLGHLTYEQYF. CDR3 in DNA: TGTGCCAGCAGTTTGAGGTTGGGGCACCTAACCTACGAGCAGTACTTC.

This clonotype has at least ten counts. The rearrangement uses TRBV4-3 and TRBJ2-1; no definite D call. Germline V gene lookup returns CDR1 LGHNA and CDR2 YSLEER. The CDR3 has 14 amino acids. V was cut by 3 bases and J by 14 bases, with 20 bases left in between. The CDR3 spells CASSHNSRAPPKFF. For the CDR3, the DNA is TGCGCCAGCAGCCATAACTCCAGAGCACCCCCCAAGTTCTTC.

This clonotype was picked up many times. The genes are TRBV25-1 and TRBJ1-4, with D possibly being TRBD1 (6 bases). The CDR3 is 16 residues long. Germline V gene sequence: CDR1 MGHDK, CDR2 SYGVNS. Trimming removed 4 bases from V and 0 bases from J, with 12 bases in between. CDR3: CASSGTEIATNEKLFF. The CDR3 DNA sequence: TGTGCCAGCAGTGGGACAGAGATTGCAACTAATGAAAAACTGTTTTTT.

In its sample, this clonotype was seen many times. This sequence joins TRBV14 and TRBJ2-7, with D unresolved. This CDR3 is built from 11 residues. The germline V gene encodes CDR1 SGHDN and CDR2 FVKESK. The ends were cut back, 0 bases at V and 6 bases at J, with 3 bases in the middle. The CDR3 DNA reads as TGTGCCAGCAGCCAAGAGGCCGAGCAGTACTTC. Protein product: CASSQEAEQYF.

A single count supports this clonotype. A much larger clone sits a single nucleotide away, making a read error possible. The chain couples TRBV2 to TRBJ1-2; 7 bases agree with TRBD1. Germline assignment: CDR1 SNHLY and CDR2 FYNNEI. This CDR3 region has 13 residues. V lost 3 bases and J lost 12; bases outside the gene matches: 10. The CDR3 nucleotides are TGTGCCAGCAGTGATTTGGTAGGGGGCGCGCACACCTTC. As protein: CASSDLVGGAHTF.

This clonotype occurred many times. The rearrangement links TRBV20-1 to TRBJ2-5, with D tentatively TRBD1 or TRBD2 (5 bases each). This CDR3 has 13 residues. The germline gives CDR1 DFQATT, CDR2 SNEGSKA (reference sequence). Deletions cut 5 bases from V and 0 bases from J, with 10 bases between. The CDR3, as DNA: TGCAGTGCTGGGACGGGAAACCAAGAGACCCAGTACTTC. Residues: CSAGTGNQETQYF.

This clonotype was counted many times. This chain joins TRBV5-6 and TRBJ1-1, with D perhaps matching TRBD1 (6 bases). The CDR3 contains 15 residues. From germline, CDR1 is SGHDT and CDR2 YYEEEE. V dropped 0 bases and J dropped 6 bases, with 15 bases sitting between them. CDR3 region: CASSLGPQGLAEAFF. The CDR3 nucleotides read TGTGCCAGCAGCTTGGGTCCCCAGGGGTTGGCTGAAGCTTTCTTT.

Remarks on this clonotype: With a much larger clone just one base away, this may be a read error. The chain is built from TRBV12-3 or TRBV12-4 and TRBJ1-5, with no clear D. The CDR3 covers 14 residues. V lost 8 bases and J 3 bases, leaving 14 bases between the germline ends. The CDR3 region has the DNA TGTGCCAGCGGTTCCCGACATGACAATCAGCCCCAGCATTTT. It is translated as CASGSRHDNQPQHF.

This clonotype was detected ten times or more. V usage is TRBV28 and J usage is TRBJ1-5; D gene uncertain. Germline V gene lookup returns CDR1 MDHEN and CDR2 SYDVKM. CDR3 length: 16 amino acids. The germline V and J ends were trimmed by 2 bases and 9 bases, with 20 bases remaining between them. This CDR3 reads CASSLRLQARGGPQHF. DNA for the CDR3: TGTGCCAGCAGTTTAAGGCTCCAGGCCCGGGGAGGGCCCCAGCATTTT.

This clonotype occurred many times. The CDR3 bases are TGTGCCAGCAGCTTACCTGGGAGTGCCTACAATGAGCAGTTCTTC. It yields the protein CASSLPGSAYNEQFF. The J gene is TRBJ2-1, the V gene TRBV11-3, with a tentative D call TRBD2 (5 bases). Trimming pared 2 bases from V and 2 bases from J, leaving 10 bases between. Germline assignment: CDR1 SGHNT and CDR2 YENEEA. The CDR3 sequence is 15 residues long.

This clonotype was seen more than once but under ten times. The rearrangement links TRBV7-2 to TRBJ2-7; 12 bases are a match to TRBD2. From germline, CDR1 is SGHTA and CDR2 FQGNSA. After removal of 4 bases from V and 4 bases from J, the junction contained 5 bases not matched to a gene. The CDR3 covers 15 residues. CDR3 sequence: CASSSASGRAYEQYF. The DNA for the CDR3 is TGTGCCAGCAGCTCCGCTAGCGGGAGGGCGTACGAGCAGTACTTC.

This clonotype occurred many times. CDR3 amino acids: CASSPGTNEQFF. The CDR3 DNA follows: TGTGCCAGCAGTCCGGGGACGAACGAGCAGTTCTTC. The rearrangement links TRBV12-3 or TRBV12-4 to TRBJ2-1; the D call may be TRBD1 or TRBD2 (5 bases each). V was cut by 5 bases and J by 10 bases, with 12 bases left in between. The CDR3 consists of 12 residues.

This clonotype turned up a few times. This sequence joins TRBV14 and TRBJ2-5, with TRBD1 as a possible D gene (6 bases). Germline V CDR1 and CDR2: SGHDN, FVKESK. The V end was cut by 5 bases, the J end by 6 bases, with 13 bases between. The CDR3 covers 13 residues. CDR3 protein: CASSRGSRKTQYF. CDR3 coding DNA: TGTGCCAGCAGCAGGGGGAGTCGAAAGACCCAGTACTTC.

This clonotype was recorded at least ten times. CDR3: CASSYRQGSYNEQFF. Written as DNA, the CDR3 is TGTGCCAGCAGCTATCGACAGGGCAGCTACAATGAGCAGTTCTTC. The rearrangement joins TRBV5-6 to TRBJ2-1, with 7 bases matching TRBD1. The CDR3 totals 15 residues. V shed 3 bases and J 3 bases; nucleotides not matched to a gene: 6. Germline lookup yields CDR1 SGHDT and CDR2 YYEEEE.

This clonotype was recorded many times. The chain employs TRBV29-1 and TRBJ2-5; tentatively, D is TRBD1 (7 bases). Trimming pared 7 bases from V and 4 bases from J, leaving 10 bases between. Germline V lookup: CDR1 SQVTM, CDR2 ANQGSEA. The CDR3 consists of 11 residues. The CDR3 DNA reads as TGCAGCGCCCAGGGGGGAGAGACCCAGTACTTC. This translates into CSAQGGETQYF.

This clonotype was detected many times. The chain joins TRBV28 to TRBJ2-7, with 8 positions matching TRBD1. CDR3 length: 16 amino acids. Germline V gene data show CDR1 as MDHEN and CDR2 as SYDVKM. V lost 1 base to trimming and J lost 2 bases; unmatched junction nucleotides: 7. The chain's CDR3 is CASSLYVGTGPYEQYF. As DNA, the CDR3 is TGTGCCAGCAGTTTATACGTCGGGACAGGTCCCTACGAGCAGTACTTC.

The sample holds many counts of this clonotype. This chain links TRBV4-3 with TRBJ1-1; D is uncertain. Germline lookup yields CDR1 LGHNA and CDR2 YSLEER. The CDR3 has 14 residues. Trimming pared 6 bases from V and 1 base from J, leaving 12 bases between. CDR3 region: CASSFRTGNTEAFF. CDR3 nucleotide sequence: TGCGCCAGCAGTTTCCGGACGGGGAACACTGAAGCTTTCTTT.

This clonotype came up a few times. In DNA, the CDR3 is TGTGCCAGCACGACAGTTGGCGGGTTCAATGAGCAGTTCTTC. Translation: CASTTVGGFNEQFF. The chain uses TRBV7-9 and TRBJ2-1; D possibly uses TRBD1 or TRBD2 (5 bases each). The V gene lost 7 bases and the J gene lost 6 bases, with 16 bases spanning the gap. The V gene's germline CDR1 is SEHNR and CDR2 FQNEAQ (reference sequence). CDR3 length: 14 residues. Full variable domain (outside the CDR3, taken from reference TRBV7-9 and TRBJ2-1): DTGVSQNPRHKITKRGQNVTFRCDPISEHNRLYWYRQTLGQGPEFLTYFQNEAQLEKSRLLSDRFSAERPKGSFSTLEIQRTEQGDSAMYLCASTTVGGFNEQFFGPGTRLTVL.

This clonotype came up many times. This chain uses TRBV28 with TRBJ2-3, with TRBD1 matching 8 bases. The CDR3 spans 16 residues. V was pared by 6 bases and J by 3 bases, with 11 bases of the junction left unmatched. Looked up from germline, CDR1 is MDHEN and CDR2 is SYDVKM. The chain's CDR3 is CASSTRQGPTTDTQYF. For the CDR3, the DNA is TGTGCCAGCAGCACCCGACAGGGGCCCACAACAGATACGCAGTATTTT.

This clonotype was seen at least ten times. This chain uses TRBV15 with TRBJ2-2; TRBD1 or TRBD2 may be the D gene (6 bases each). The V and J ends lost 1 base and 4 bases respectively, with 16 bases between them. The CDR3 runs 17 residues. In germline, CDR1 is LNHNV, CDR2 YYDKDF (reference sequence). The CDR3 bases are TGTGCCACCAGCAGAGCCCGAGTGGGGGGCGGCACCGGGGAGCTGTTTTTT. This gives the protein CATSRARVGGGTGELFF.